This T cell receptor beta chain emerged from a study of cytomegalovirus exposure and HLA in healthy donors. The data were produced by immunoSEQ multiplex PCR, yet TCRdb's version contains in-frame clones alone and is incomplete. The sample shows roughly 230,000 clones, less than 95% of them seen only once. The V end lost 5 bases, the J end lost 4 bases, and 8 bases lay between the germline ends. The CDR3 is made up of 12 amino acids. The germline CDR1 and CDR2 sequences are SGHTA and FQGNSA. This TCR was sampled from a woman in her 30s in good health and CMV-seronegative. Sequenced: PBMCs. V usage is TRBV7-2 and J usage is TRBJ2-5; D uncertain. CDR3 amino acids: CASSPSRETQYF. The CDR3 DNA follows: TGTGCCAGCAGCCCGAGCAGAGAGACCCAGTACTTC.